A single sample is the source of the 6 T cell receptor beta chains below, sequenced in a study of TIL therapy for anti-PD-1-resistant metastatic lung cancer. This was the immunoSEQ v3 assay. The table came from immunoSEQ multiplex PCR; TCRdb's copy has only in-frame clones and leaves some out. In the table there are some 14,000 clones, less than 70% of which are singletons. The time point: pre-treatment sample, taken before nivolumab and TIL therapy. Tumor tissue came from excised metastases, mostly pleural nodules or supraclavicular lymph nodes. The sequencing used tumor tissue, collected at baseline. The source of these receptors is a woman aged 30 to 85 with non-small cell lung cancer.

V gene TRBV28 combines with J gene TRBJ1-2; D is ambiguous. V dropped 7 bases and J dropped 0 bases, with 15 bases sitting between them. CDR1 MDHEN and CDR2 SYDVKM come from the germline V gene. CDR3 size: 15 residues. CDR3 DNA sequence: TGTGCCAGCACTGGAGGCAATCTTGCTAACTATGGCTACACCTTC. It codes for CASTGGNLANYGYTF.

As DNA, the CDR3 is TGTGCCAGCTCACCATGGGCAGACCAAGAGACCCAGTACTTC. This sequence encodes CASSPWADQETQYF. The chain joins TRBV18 to TRBJ2-5; D not resolved. This CDR3 is built from 14 residues. The germline gives CDR1 KGHSH, CDR2 LQKENI. V was clipped by 2 bases and J by 0 bases, with 7 bases between them.

J is TRBJ1-2 and V is TRBV15; 9 nucleotides match TRBD1. Germline lookup yields CDR1 LNHNV and CDR2 YYDKDF (reference sequence). V was clipped by 1 base and J by 0 bases; unmatched bases: 12. This CDR3 region has 19 residues. CDR3 nucleotides: TGTGCCACCAGCAGAGGCTGGATGACGACAGGGGGACCTAACTATGGCTACACCTTC. It encodes CATSRGWMTTGGPNYGYTF.

This clone was seen once. V and J are TRBV9 and TRBJ2-7; no definite D call. Trimming took off 0 bases at V and 3 bases at J, with 10 bases between the two ends. The CDR3 loop spans 14 amino acids. Germline values: CDR1 SGDLS, CDR2 YYNGEE. DNA of the CDR3: TGTGCCAGCAGCGTAGAAGGCCTGGGCTACGAGCAGTACTTC. The encoded protein is CASSVEGLGYEQYF.

This clone was picked up one time. The V call is TRBV13, the J call TRBJ2-7; D perhaps matches TRBD2 (7 bases). The CDR3 is 17 amino acids. Trimming removed 7 bases from V and 4 bases from J, with 26 bases in between. Per germline, CDR1 PRHDT and CDR2 FYEKMQ (reference sequence). The DNA for the CDR3 is TGTGCCAGCACTAAAGGAGGGGGGGGACCGGGACTATACGAGCAGTACTTC. It translates to CASTKGGGGPGLYEQYF. Full variable domain (outside the CDR3, taken from reference TRBV13 and TRBJ2-7): AAGVIQSPRHLIKEKRETATLKCYPIPRHDTVYWYQQGPGQDPQFLISFYEKMQSDKGSIPDRFSAQQFSDYHSELNMSSLELGDSALYFCASTKGGGGPGLYEQYFGPGTRLTVT.

V gene TRBV4-1 combines with J gene TRBJ1-2; D may be TRBD1 (6 bases). The V gene's germline CDR1 is MGHRA and CDR2 YSYEKL. The CDR3 consists of 15 residues. V was cut by 4 bases and J by 0 bases, with 12 bases left in between. The CDR3 DNA is TGCGCCAGCAGCCCCACCGGGACATCTAACTATGGCTACACCTTC. Its protein product is CASSPTGTSNYGYTF.